This T cell receptor beta chain was profiled in a study of circulating and synovial CD4+ cells in juvenile arthritis. Sequenced samples came from active juvenile idiopathic arthritis patients. The CDR3 is 14 amino acids. V lost 7 bases, J lost 6 bases, and 7 bases stayed unmatched. The V gene's germline CDR1 is SGHNT and CDR2 YYREEE (reference sequence). TCRdb's copy holds only in-frame clones and misses some; the assay was immunoSEQ multiplex PCR. The sample consists of tens of thousands of clones, over 90% of them appearing once. Sequenced material: CD4+ T cells from blood. The TCR sequence derives from a human donor with juvenile idiopathic arthritis. The chain carries TRBV5-4 and TRBJ1-4, with TRBD1 matching over 9 bases. The CDR3 nucleotides are TGTGCCAGCCGCAAGGGACAGGGAGATGAAAAACTGTTTTTT. Amino acids: CASRKGQGDEKLFF. Using reference TRBV5-4 and TRBJ1-4 for the parts outside the CDR3, the full variable domain is ETGVTQSPTHLIKTRGQQVTLRCSSQSGHNTVSWYQQALGQGPQFIFQYYREEENGRGNFPPRFSGLQFPNYSSELNVNALELDDSALYLCASRKGQGDEKLFFGSGTQLSVL.